This TCR beta chain was recorded in a study of post-analysis software for immune sequencing data. Looking at the study overall: Patients had relapsing-remitting, secondary progressive or progressive-relapsing multiple sclerosis; some lacked subtype.

This clonotype was seen more than once but under ten times. The antigen remains undetermined. The library was made from cDNA and included unique molecular identifiers. MiXCR, applied by TCRdb to the PCR reads, yields one record per CDR3 protein. The sample holds about 500,000 distinct CDR3 sequences, 40% to 55% seen once. The CDR3 contains 16 residues. V trimming: 3 bases; J trimming: 2 bases; junction bases outside the gene matches: 4. CDR1 MDHEN and CDR2 SYDVKM come from the germline V gene. Findings and limits, study-wide: With TRBV5-6, TRBV5-1 and TRBV20-1 included, about 5 TRBV segments were more frequent in patients than in controls. Compared with controls, patients showed significantly lower normalized Chao1 diversity.

This sequence originates from a girl aged 10-17 years with multiple sclerosis. Sample: blood. J is TRBJ2-1 and V is TRBV28; 10 positions match TRBD1. The CDR3 sequence: CASSLRTGGAYNEQFF. In DNA, the CDR3 is TGTGCCAGCAGTTTGAGGACAGGGGGGGCCTACAATGAGCAGTTCTTC.